A single sample gave rise to the 23 T cell receptor beta chains below, sequenced in a study of vaccination effects on CD4 cells after COVID-19. Ahead of sequencing, the ViraFEST assay grew antigen-specific CD4+ T cells using viral peptide pools. With nine to eleven days of culture completed, CD4+ T cells were isolated. Of the BNT162b2 and mRNA-1273 vaccines, participants received two doses of one or the other. Antigens of these TCRs are unknown. Profiled with immunoSEQ multiplex PCR; TCRdb holds only in-frame clones, not every one. This sample has some 70,000 clones; 81% occur once, and the top ten carry approximately 1.2%. The material sequenced was CD4+ T cells from PBMCs cultured with HCoV-229E spike peptides, taken after COVID-19 vaccination. These TCRs come from a human donor who received a COVID-19 vaccine.

The CDR3 coding sequence is TGTGCCAGCTCACCACTGGACGGTGGCTATGGCTACACCTTC. This codes for CASSPLDGGYGYTF. The chain couples TRBV18 to TRBJ1-2; no definite D call. The CDR3 covers 14 residues. V was shortened by 1 base and J by 4 bases, with 10 bases between the two germline ends. Germline CDR1 KGHSH, CDR2 LQKENI.

This chain joins TRBV2 and TRBJ2-7; TRBD2 might be the D (5 bases). V lost 3 bases, J lost 3 bases, and 6 bases lay in between. Germline V gene lookup returns CDR1 SNHLY and CDR2 FYNNEI. The CDR3 consists of 12 residues. This CDR3 is CASSERDYEQYV. CDR3 nucleotide sequence: TGTGCCAGCAGTGAGAGGGACTACGAGCAGTACGTC.

The V and J genes are TRBV19 and TRBJ1-1; D remains unclear. V was trimmed by 3 bases and J by 5 bases, leaving 10 bases between them. From germline, CDR1 is LNHDA and CDR2 SQIVND (reference sequence). CDR3 length: 13 amino acids. In nucleotides, the CDR3 is TGTGCCAGTAGTATGACAAGATGGACTGAAGCTTTCTTT. It encodes CASSMTRWTEAFF.

The chain combines TRBV2 with TRBJ2-3; 9 bases agree with TRBD2. Germline V gene sequence: CDR1 SNHLY, CDR2 FYNNEI. The CDR3 is 16 residues long. V gave up 2 bases and J gave up 6 bases; unmatched junction bases: 9. CDR3 region: CASSERRGGTRDTQYF. DNA for the CDR3: TGTGCCAGCAGTGAACGGCGGGGGGGAACCAGGGATACGCAGTATTTT.

This clone was seen a few times. This rearrangement joins TRBV9 to TRBJ1-3; 8 bases fit TRBD1. This CDR3 is 14 amino acids long. Germline V gives CDR1 SGDLS, CDR2 YYNGEE. Unmatched junction bases numbered 3, after V lost 2 bases and J lost 5 bases. CDR3 residues: CASSVGQERNTIYF. CDR3 nucleotides: TGTGCCAGCAGCGTGGGACAGGAGAGAAACACCATATATTTT.

The chain couples TRBV10-3 to TRBJ1-2, with D maybe TRBD1 (5 bases). The V gene's germline CDR1 is ENHRY and CDR2 SYGVKD. The V and J ends lost 2 bases and 7 bases respectively, with 8 bases between them. The CDR3 is 12 amino acids. As DNA, the CDR3 is TGTGCCATCAGTGAGGGGGGGTCTGGCTACACCTTC. It specifies CAISEGGSGYTF.

The chain carries TRBV6-5 and TRBJ1-1, with unresolved D. Trimming cost V 2 bases and J 8 bases, with 12 bases left between them. The germline V gene has CDR1 MNHEY and CDR2 SVGAGI. CDR3 length: 13 amino acids. The CDR3 sequence: CASSYGVGIEAFF. DNA for the CDR3: TGTGCCAGCAGTTACGGGGTGGGCATAGAAGCTTTCTTT.

CDR3 region: CSAAGTTEAFF. The CDR3 bases are TGCAGTGCGGCGGGAACCACTGAAGCTTTCTTT. This chain connects TRBV20-1 to TRBJ1-1; no firm D call. The V and J ends lost 6 bases and 4 bases respectively, with 9 bases between them. Germline CDR1 reads DFQATT; CDR2 reads SNEGSKA (reference sequence). The CDR3 runs 11 residues.

This clone has a handful of counts. Other nucleotide sequences from this sample produce the same CDR3. The chain employs TRBV5-1 and TRBJ1-3, with D unclear. Trimming shortened V by 0 bases and J by 0 bases, and 4 bases separated the two germline ends. The CDR3 is 14 residues long. In germline, CDR1 is SGHRS, CDR2 YFSETQ. In DNA form, the CDR3 reads TGCGCCAGCAGCTTGGGAAACTCTGGAAACACCATATATTTT. It codes for CASSLGNSGNTIYF.

The CDR3 region is CASSPLPGQRDYTF. DNA of the CDR3: TGTGCCAGCAGTCCGCTTCCGGGACAGCGGGACTACACCTTC. The gene calls are TRBV2 and TRBJ1-2; TRBD1 matches at 7 bases. Germline V lookup: CDR1 SNHLY, CDR2 FYNNEI. The J segment lost 10 bases and the V segment lost 5 bases, leaving 13 bases of the junction unmatched. The CDR3 length is 14 residues.

The rearrangement uses TRBV5-1 and TRBJ2-6; no definite D call. The germline CDR1 and CDR2 sequences are SGHRS and YFSETQ. Trimming stripped 0 bases from V and 3 bases from J, with 7 bases between. The CDR3 consists of 15 residues. This CDR3 reads CASSLEVGGANVLTF. The CDR3 DNA reads as TGCGCCAGCAGCTTGGAAGTTGGTGGGGCCAACGTCCTGACTTTC.

This clone has just a few counts. The chain carries TRBV11-2 and TRBJ1-6, with D unresolved. The CDR3 covers 12 residues. V was trimmed by 4 bases and J by 13 bases, leaving 11 bases between them. CDR1 and CDR2 from the germline V gene are SGHAT and FQNNGV. As DNA, the CDR3 is TGTGCCAGCAGCTATTACCAGTTTCCCCTCCACTTT. Translation: CASSYYQFPLHF.

The V gene is TRBV19, the J gene TRBJ1-5; a weak D match, TRBD1 (6 bases). V gave up 8 bases and J gave up 3 bases, with 14 bases separating them. This CDR3 has 14 amino acids. The germline CDR1 and CDR2 sequences are LNHDA and SQIVND (reference sequence). CDR3 residues: CASGGGGLNQPQHF. The CDR3 DNA follows: TGTGCCAGTGGGGGCGGGGGACTCAATCAGCCCCAGCATTTT.

This rearrangement joins TRBV7-9 to TRBJ2-1; no clear D. Germline loops: CDR1 SEHNR, CDR2 FQNEAQ (reference sequence). Trimming removed 8 bases from V and 3 bases from J, with 14 bases in between. The CDR3 covers 14 residues. The CDR3 DNA reads TGTGCCAGCCCCCTGGGTGGCAGCTACAATGAGCAGTTCTTC. This sequence encodes CASPLGGSYNEQFF. Together with reference TRBV7-9 and TRBJ2-1, the CDR3 gives the full variable domain: DTGVSQNPRHKITKRGQNVTFRCDPISEHNRLYWYRQTLGQGPEFLTYFQNEAQLEKSRLLSDRFSAERPKGSFSTLEIQRTEQGDSAMYLCASPLGGSYNEQFFGPGTRLTVL.

This clone was counted only a few times. The V call is TRBV5-1, the J call TRBJ2-2, with unresolved D. The ends were cut back, 3 bases at V and 2 bases at J, with 8 bases in the middle. The V gene's germline CDR1 is SGHRS and CDR2 YFSETQ. CDR3 length: 14 amino acids. The CDR3 coding sequence is TGCGCCAGCAGCTCAACTTTAAACACCGGGGAGCTGTTTTTT. This gives the protein CASSSTLNTGELFF. The variable domain in full, with the rest retrieved from reference TRBV5-1 and TRBJ2-2, is KAGVTQTPRYLIKTRGQQVTLSCSPISGHRSVSWYQQTPGQGLQFLFEYFSETQRNKGNFPGRFSGRQFSNSRSEMNVSTLELGDSALYLCASSSTLNTGELFFGEGSRLTVL.

The rearrangement links TRBV4-3 to TRBJ2-2, with 9 nucleotides matching TRBD2. Germline V CDR1 and CDR2: LGHNA, YSLEER. The CDR3 is 16 amino acids. The ends lost 0 bases at V and 6 bases at J; junction bases unmatched: 5. CDR3 amino acids: CASSQERTSDSGELFF. The CDR3 nucleotides read TGCGCCAGCAGCCAAGAAAGGACTAGCGATTCCGGGGAGCTGTTTTTT.

CDR3 bases: TGTGCCAGCAGTGTAGCTAGCGGGGGGCCCTACGAGCAGTACGTC. Translating it yields CASSVASGGPYEQYV. The rearrangement joins TRBV6-1 to TRBJ2-7, with 11 bases matching TRBD2. Germline values: CDR1 MNHNS, CDR2 SASEGT. With V trimmed by 4 bases and J by 2 bases, 4 bases remained unmatched. The length of the CDR3 is 15 residues.

This rearrangement joins TRBV7-3 to TRBJ2-1, with 9 positions matching TRBD2. This CDR3 spans 14 amino acids. Germline V gene lookup returns CDR1 SGHTA and CDR2 FQGTGA. Trimming removed 8 bases from V and 10 bases from J; junction bases left unmatched: 12. The CDR3 bases are TGTGCCAGCGCCCTTAGAGGGACTAGCAAAGAGCAGTTCTTC. The encoded protein is CASALRGTSKEQFF.

The J gene is TRBJ2-6, the V gene TRBV10-2, with D tentatively TRBD2 (6 bases). This CDR3 contains 18 residues. From germline, CDR1 is WSHSY and CDR2 SAAADI. The V gene lost 6 bases and the J gene lost 3 bases, with 21 bases spanning the gap. The CDR3 DNA sequence: TGCGCCAGCAGCCCCGACGGAGGGCGGCTAGGTGGGGCCAACGTCCTGACTTTC. Translation gives CASSPDGGRLGGANVLTF.

CDR3 amino acids: CASSLNRNQPQHF. DNA for the CDR3: TGTGCCAGCAGTTTAAACAGAAATCAGCCCCAGCATTTT. V gene TRBV27 combines with J gene TRBJ1-5; no clear D gene. V lost 2 bases to trimming and J lost 4 bases, with 6 bases between them. The length of the CDR3 is 13 residues. Germline lookup yields CDR1 MNHEY and CDR2 SMNVEV (reference sequence).

A few counts support this clone. CDR3 sequence: CASSLNRQGNTEAFF. As DNA, the CDR3 is TGTGCCAGCTCACTAAATAGACAGGGGAACACTGAAGCTTTCTTT. The genes are TRBV18 and TRBJ1-1; TRBD1 matches at 7 bases. The CDR3 extends over 15 amino acids. From germline, CDR1 is KGHSH and CDR2 LQKENI. V lost 4 bases to trimming and J lost 1 base; unmatched junction nucleotides: 6.

This clone showed up just a few times. This chain uses TRBV30 with TRBJ1-2; D gene ambiguous. Trimming removed 1 base at V and 6 bases at J, with 15 bases between. The germline V gene has CDR1 GTSNPN and CDR2 SVGIG (reference sequence). The CDR3 loop spans 14 amino acids. The DNA of the CDR3 is TGTGCCTGGAGTGCCCAACTGACCGGGAATGGCTACACCTTC. It encodes CAWSAQLTGNGYTF.

This rearrangement joins TRBV10-3 to TRBJ2-2; weak D call: TRBD1 (7 bases). Trimming took off 0 bases at V and 7 bases at J, with 12 bases between the two ends. The V gene's germline CDR1 is ENHRY and CDR2 SYGVKD. The CDR3 is 15 amino acids. The CDR3 nucleotides read TGTGCCATCAGTGAGTCGGAGGGGGCAAACGGGGAGCTGTTTTTT. This codes for CAISESEGANGELFF.